These T cell receptor beta chains were read from a single sample in a study of shared clonotypes between healthy human individuals. Profiled with immunoSEQ multiplex PCR; TCRdb holds only in-frame clones, not every one. In the table there are about 2.2 million clones, 93% of which are singletons. The sequenced sample was naive CD8+ T cells from PBMCs. Receptors originate from a man between 18 and 29 years old in good health. Some clones in this sample may be carry-over from other donors' samples. The CDR3 runs from the conserved cysteine through the conserved F or W. D genes are given only for firm matches. Some rows have no size entry. The others give once, few or many, or a class for an expanded clone.

V	size	D	J	CDR3	DNA
TRBV12-5	.	TRBD2	TRBJ2-1	CASGLVPPSGRAVNEQFF	TGTGCTAGTGGTTTGGTCCCCCCTAGCGGGAGGGCCGTCAATGAGCAGTTCTTC
TRBV6-6	.	.	TRBJ1-4	CAREERTAEDNEKLFF	TGTGCCAGGGAAGAGAGGACTGCGGAAGATAATGAAAAACTGTTTTTT
TRBV2	.	TRBD1	TRBJ2-7	CASSEAGQGLYEQYF	TGTGCCAGCAGTGAAGCCGGACAGGGGCTCTACGAGCAGTACTTC
TRBV7-2	.	.	TRBJ2-2	CASSLGWERTGELFF	TGTGCCAGCAGCTTAGGGTGGGAGCGCACCGGGGAGCTGTTTTTT
TRBV29-1	.	TRBD2	TRBJ2-1	CSVERGRLGYNEQFF	TGCAGCGTTGAACGCGGGAGACTCGGCTACAATGAGCAGTTCTTC
TRBV2	once	TRBD2	TRBJ2-7	CASSDLLLAGEDEQYF	TGTGCCAGCAGTGATCTGCTGCTAGCGGGAGAAGACGAGCAGTACTTC
TRBV7-9	.	TRBD2	TRBJ2-2	CASSQRPSGVTGELFF	TGTGCCAGCAGCCAAAGGCCTAGCGGAGTCACCGGGGAGCTGTTTTTT
TRBV19	.	.	TRBJ2-7	CASSIDQRGSYEQYF	TGTGCCAGTAGTATAGATCAGAGGGGGTCCTACGAGCAGTACTTC
TRBV10-2	.	.	TRBJ2-1	CATMGGQNEQFF	TGCGCCACCATGGGGGGACAGAATGAGCAGTTCTTC
TRBV10-1	.	.	TRBJ1-5	CASSEWGVYPNQPQHF	TGCGCCAGCAGTGAGTGGGGCGTCTATCCTAATCAGCCCCAGCATTTT
TRBV7-9	.	TRBD2	TRBJ2-3	CASSLGPPLAGADTQYF	TGTGCCAGCAGCTTAGGGCCCCCACTAGCGGGAGCAGATACGCAGTATTTT
TRBV7-6	.	.	TRBJ1-5	CASSLNDQPQHF	TGTGCCAGCAGCTTAAACGATCAGCCCCAGCATTTT
TRBV4-3	.	.	TRBJ1-5	CASSQGWVSNQPQHF	TGCGCCAGCAGCCAAGGATGGGTTAGCAATCAGCCCCAGCATTTT
TRBV9	.	.	TRBJ2-7	CASSATVDEQYF	TGTGCCAGCAGCGCGACAGTTGACGAGCAGTACTTC
TRBV4-1	.	TRBD1	TRBJ1-5	CASSVGGQGILQPQHF	TGCGCCAGCAGCGTGGGGGGACAGGGGATTTTGCAGCCCCAGCATTTT
TRBV19	.	.	TRBJ1-1	CASSGQRAWTEAFF	TGTGCCAGTAGCGGACAGCGGGCGTGGACTGAAGCTTTCTTT
TRBV28	.	.	TRBJ2-5	CASHRRLHQETQYF	TGTGCCAGCCACCGACGGTTACACCAAGAGACCCAGTACTTC
TRBV4-1	.	.	TRBJ2-2	CASSQFAQNTGELFF	TGCGCCAGCAGCCAATTCGCACAGAACACCGGGGAGCTGTTTTTT
TRBV6-1	.	.	TRBJ2-2	CASSALNTGELFF	TGTGCCAGCAGTGCTCTTAACACCGGGGAGCTGTTTTTT
TRBV7-9	.	.	TRBJ2-7	CASSHGGEQYF	TGTGCCAGCAGCCATGGGGGGGAGCAGTACTTC
TRBV29-1	.	TRBD2	TRBJ2-7	CSVRTRGTYEQYF	TGCAGCGTTCGGACTAGGGGAACCTACGAGCAGTACTTC
TRBV4-1	.	.	TRBJ2-7	CASSQDGYEQYF	TGCGCCAGCAGCCAAGACGGCTACGAGCAGTACTTC
TRBV7-3	.	.	TRBJ2-3	CASSLVGSTDTQYF	TGTGCCAGCAGCTTAGTAGGGAGCACAGATACGCAGTATTTT